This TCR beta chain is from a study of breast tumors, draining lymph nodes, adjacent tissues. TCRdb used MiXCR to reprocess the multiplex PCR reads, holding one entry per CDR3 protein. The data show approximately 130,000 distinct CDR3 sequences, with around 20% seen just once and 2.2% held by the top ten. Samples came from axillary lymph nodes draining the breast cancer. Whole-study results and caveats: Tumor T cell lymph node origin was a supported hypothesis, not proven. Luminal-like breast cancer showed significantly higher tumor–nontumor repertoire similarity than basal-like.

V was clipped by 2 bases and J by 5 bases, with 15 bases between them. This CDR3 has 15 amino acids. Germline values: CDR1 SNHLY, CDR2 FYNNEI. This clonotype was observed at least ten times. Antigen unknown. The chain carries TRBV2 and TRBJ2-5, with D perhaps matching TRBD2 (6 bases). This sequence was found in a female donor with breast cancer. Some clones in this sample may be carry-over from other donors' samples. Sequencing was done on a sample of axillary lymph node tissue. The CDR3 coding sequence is TGTGCCAGCAGTGAAAGAACAGGAGGGAGGGAGACCCAGTACTTC. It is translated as CASSERTGGRETQYF.